This T cell receptor beta chain was identified during a study of T cell changes during pregnancy in multiple sclerosis. Profiling relied on immunoSEQ multiplex PCR, and the TCRdb table lists in-frame clones only, not all of them. Of under 50,000 clones listed, roughly 94% are singletons. This specimen consisted of CD8+ T cells from peripheral blood mononuclear cells, obtained in the first trimester of pregnancy. The clonotype originates from a female donor with multiple sclerosis, enrolled in a pregnancy study.

The CDR3 sequence: CASSLSGQGGEQYF. The CDR3 DNA is TGTGCCAGCAGCTTGAGCGGACAGGGAGGCGAGCAGTACTTC. The chain has TRBV7-9 and TRBJ2-7; 8 bases line up with TRBD1. Germline CDR1 reads SEHNR; CDR2 reads FQNEAQ (reference sequence). The CDR3 is 14 residues long. V lost 3 bases to trimming and J lost 6 bases; unmatched junction nucleotides: 7. The full variable domain, rest sourced from reference TRBV7-9 and TRBJ2-7, is DTGVSQNPRHKITKRGQNVTFRCDPISEHNRLYWYRQTLGQGPEFLTYFQNEAQLEKSRLLSDRFSAERPKGSFSTLEIQRTEQGDSAMYLCASSLSGQGGEQYFGPGTRLTVT.